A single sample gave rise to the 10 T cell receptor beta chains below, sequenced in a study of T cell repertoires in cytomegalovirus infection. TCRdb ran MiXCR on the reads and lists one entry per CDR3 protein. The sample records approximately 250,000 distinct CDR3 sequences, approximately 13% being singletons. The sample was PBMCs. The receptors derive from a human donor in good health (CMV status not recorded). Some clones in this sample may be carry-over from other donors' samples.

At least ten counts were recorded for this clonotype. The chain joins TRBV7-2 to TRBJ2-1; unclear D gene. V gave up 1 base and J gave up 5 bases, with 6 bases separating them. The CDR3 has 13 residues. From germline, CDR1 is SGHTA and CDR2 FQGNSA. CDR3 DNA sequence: TGTGCCAGCAGCTTAGACTCTAACAATGAGCAGTTCTTC. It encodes CASSLDSNNEQFF.

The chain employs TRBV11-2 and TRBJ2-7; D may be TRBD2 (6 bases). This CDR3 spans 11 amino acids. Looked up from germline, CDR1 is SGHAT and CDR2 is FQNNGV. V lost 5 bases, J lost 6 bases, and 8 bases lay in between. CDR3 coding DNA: TGTGCCAGCAGCCGGGGGTGCGAGCAGTACTTC. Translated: CASSRGCEQYF.

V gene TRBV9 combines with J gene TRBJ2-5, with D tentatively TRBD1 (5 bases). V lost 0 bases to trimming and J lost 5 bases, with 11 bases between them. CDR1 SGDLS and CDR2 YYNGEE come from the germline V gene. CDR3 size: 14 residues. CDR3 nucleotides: TGTGCCAGCAGCGTAGACCAGGGAAGGGAGACCCAGTACTTC. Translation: CASSVDQGRETQYF.

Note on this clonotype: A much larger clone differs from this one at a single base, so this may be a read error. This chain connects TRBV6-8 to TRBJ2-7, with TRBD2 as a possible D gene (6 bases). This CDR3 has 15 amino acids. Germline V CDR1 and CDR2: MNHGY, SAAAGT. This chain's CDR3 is CASSSSGLLRYQQYF. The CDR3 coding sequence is TGTGCCAGCAGCTCATCCGGACTACTTCGCTACCAGCAGTACTTC.

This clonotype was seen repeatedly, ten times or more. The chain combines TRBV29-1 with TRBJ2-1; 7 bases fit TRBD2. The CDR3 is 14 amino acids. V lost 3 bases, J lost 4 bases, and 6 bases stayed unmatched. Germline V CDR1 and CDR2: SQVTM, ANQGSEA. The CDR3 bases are TGCAGCGTTGATCTGAGCGGGGCTTACAATGAGCAGTTCTTC. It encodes CSVDLSGAYNEQFF.

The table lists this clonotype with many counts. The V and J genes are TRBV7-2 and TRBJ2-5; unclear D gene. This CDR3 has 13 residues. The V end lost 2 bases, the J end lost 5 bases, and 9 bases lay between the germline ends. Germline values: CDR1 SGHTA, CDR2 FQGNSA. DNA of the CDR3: TGTGCCAGCAGCTTATTTTCTGGGGAGACCCAGTACTTC. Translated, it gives CASSLFSGETQYF.

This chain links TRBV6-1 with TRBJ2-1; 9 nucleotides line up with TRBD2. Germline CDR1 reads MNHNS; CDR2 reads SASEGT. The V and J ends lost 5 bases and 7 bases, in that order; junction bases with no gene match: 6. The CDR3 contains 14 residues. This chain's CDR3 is CASSPSGVVNEQFF. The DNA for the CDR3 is TGTGCCAGCAGTCCTAGCGGGGTTGTAAATGAGCAGTTCTTC.

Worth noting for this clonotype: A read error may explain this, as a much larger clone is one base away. In DNA, the CDR3 is TGTGCCAGCCCCGTGAACTATGGCTACACCTTC. Protein product: CASPVNYGYTF. This rearrangement joins TRBV7-2 to TRBJ1-2; D not resolved. The CDR3 totals 11 residues. In germline, CDR1 is SGHTA, CDR2 FQGNSA. V was shortened by 8 bases and J by 2 bases, with 6 bases between the two germline ends.

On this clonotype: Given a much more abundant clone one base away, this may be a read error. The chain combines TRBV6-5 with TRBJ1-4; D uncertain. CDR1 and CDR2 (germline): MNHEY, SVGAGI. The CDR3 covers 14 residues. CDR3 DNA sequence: TGTGGCAGCAGCCAATATGCAACTAATGAAAAACTGTTTTTT. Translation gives CGSSQYATNEKLFF.

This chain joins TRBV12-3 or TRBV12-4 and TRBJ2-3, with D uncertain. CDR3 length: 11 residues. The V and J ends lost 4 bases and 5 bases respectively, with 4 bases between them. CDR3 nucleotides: TGTGCCAGCAGTTGGGGAGATACGCAGTATTTT. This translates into CASSWGDTQYF.